This entry concerns a single T cell receptor (beta chain). This record comes from a study of CD8 T cells in Susac syndrome. Random hexamers were used to reverse transcribe the RNA input (roughly 0.5 to 1 ug). A single record per CDR3 protein comes from TCRdb applying MiXCR to the immunoSEQ multiplex PCR reads. This table has 110,000 or so distinct CDR3 sequences, around 94% appearing once. V was pared by 4 bases and J by 4 bases, with 10 bases of the junction left unmatched. Germline V gene lookup returns CDR1 LNHDA and CDR2 SQIVND (reference sequence). This CDR3 spans 17 amino acids. J is TRBJ1-6 and V is TRBV19; 7 nucleotides agree with TRBD1. The clonotype originates from a human donor with multiple sclerosis. Sequences were obtained from CD4+ T cells from PBMCs. The CDR3 nucleotides are TGTGCCAGTAGTAAGGATCTTGGCAGGGGGTATAATTCACCCCTCCACTTT. As protein: CASSKDLGRGYNSPLHF.